Listed here are 20 T cell receptor beta chains from one sample, sequenced in a study of graft-versus-host responses after intestinal transplantation (dated by TCRdb to about 2021). No antigen is known for these receptors. Reading the label with the study, this specimen's time point is: cells obtained before transplantation from donor or recipient. The library came from the immunoSEQ multiplex PCR assay. TCRdb re-hosts the immuneACCESS table, in-frame sequences only. Its copies lack some clones; in the studies checked, an unresolved V gene accounts for under half of them, and the cause for the rest is not known. A total of 38,000 or so clones appear in this sample, approximately 95% of them only once. The ten top clones hold approximately 0.53% of the sample. Sequences were derived from unstimulated CD8+ T cells sorted from spleen or lymph node cells, sampled before transplant. Receptors originate from a human donor who was the organ donor for an intestinal transplant.

The chain carries TRBV13 and TRBJ2-1; 8 bases align to TRBD2. This CDR3 spans 16 amino acids. J lost 1 base, V lost 5 bases, and 7 bases had no gene match. Per germline, CDR1 PRHDT and CDR2 FYEKMQ (reference sequence). CDR3 nucleotides: TGTGCCAGCAGCGCTACGGGACTAGTTTCCTACAATGAGCAGTTCTTC. This sequence encodes CASSATGLVSYNEQFF.

The gene calls are TRBV29-1 and TRBJ1-2; 8 nucleotides align to TRBD1. Trimming took 5 bases from V and 4 from J; bases not matched to a gene: 6. The CDR3 loop spans 13 amino acids. CDR1 SQVTM and CDR2 ANQGSEA come from the germline V gene. The CDR3 DNA reads as TGCAGCGTTTGGACAGGGTTTGGCTATGGCTACACCTTC. This sequence encodes CSVWTGFGYGYTF.

The gene calls are TRBV19 and TRBJ1-1; TRBD1 aligns across 7 bases. Looked up from germline, CDR1 is LNHDA and CDR2 is SQIVND (reference sequence). The ends lost 4 bases at V and 0 bases at J; junction bases unmatched: 5. The CDR3 sequence is 15 residues long. CDR3 protein: CASSRTGNLNTEAFF. The CDR3 DNA reads TGTGCCAGTAGTAGGACAGGTAATTTGAACACTGAAGCTTTCTTT.

The chain employs TRBV7-2 and TRBJ2-5, with D possibly TRBD1 on 6 matching bases. V was shortened by 4 bases and J by 5 bases, with 14 bases between the two germline ends. The germline V gene encodes CDR1 SGHTA and CDR2 FQGNSA. The length of the CDR3 is 14 residues. The CDR3 loop is CASSSWGPWETQYF. In nucleotides, the CDR3 is TGTGCCAGCAGCTCCTGGGGGCCTTGGGAGACCCAGTACTTC.

The V gene is TRBV29-1, the J gene TRBJ2-1; possibly TRBD1 or TRBD2 for D (5 bases each). Trimming left V 3 bases short and J 3 bases short, with 12 bases between. This CDR3 has 14 residues. CDR1 and CDR2 from the germline V gene are SQVTM and ANQGSEA. Here the CDR3 DNA reads TGCAGCGTTGAGAGGGACGGACACTACAATGAGCAGTTCTTC. The encoded protein is CSVERDGHYNEQFF.

This sequence joins TRBV4-1 and TRBJ2-6; D assignment may be TRBD1 or TRBD2 (5 bases each). The V end was cut by 1 base, the J end by 1 base, with 17 bases between. This CDR3 has 19 amino acids. Germline CDR1 and CDR2: MGHRA and YSYEKL. The CDR3 loop is CASSQGLGTDVSGANVLTF. The CDR3 nucleotides are TGCGCCAGCAGCCAAGGTCTCGGGACGGACGTATCTGGGGCCAACGTCCTGACTTTC.

This sequence joins TRBV6-5 and TRBJ2-4; D perhaps matches TRBD2 (5 bases). Trimming took off 8 bases at V and 5 bases at J, with 16 bases between the two ends. CDR3 length: 14 residues. CDR1 and CDR2 (germline): MNHEY, SVGAGI. CDR3 sequence reads: CASQIAEGQNIQYF. CDR3 DNA: TGTGCCAGCCAGATAGCCGAGGGCCAAAACATTCAGTACTTC.

On this clone: Compared with germline, one end of the junction differs, possibly owing to a read error. J is TRBJ2-1 and V is TRBV19; D is uncertain. Germline V gene data show CDR1 as LNHDA and CDR2 as SQIVND (reference sequence). The length of the CDR3 is 15 residues. The CDR3 DNA follows: TGTGCCAGTAGTTTAGAGGTGAGCTCCTACAATGAGCAGTTCTTC. Translating it yields CASSLEVSSYNEQFF.

The V call is TRBV7-3, the J call TRBJ2-3; D is possibly TRBD1 (6 bases). Trimming cost V 5 bases and J 2 bases, with 14 bases left between them. Germline loops: CDR1 SGHTA, CDR2 FQGTGA. The CDR3 extends over 15 amino acids. In DNA, the CDR3 is TGTGCCAGCAGCCCTGCAGGGGCCATCACAGATACGCAGTATTTT. Translation gives CASSPAGAITDTQYF.

The chain links TRBV7-8 to TRBJ2-1, with 7 bases matching TRBD2. The germline V gene has CDR1 SGHVS and CDR2 FQNEAQ. Unmatched junction bases numbered 4, after V lost 2 bases and J lost 0 bases. This CDR3 has 16 residues. The CDR3 region is CASSLHGGSSYNEQFF. CDR3 bases: TGTGCCAGCAGCTTACACGGCGGGAGCTCCTACAATGAGCAGTTCTTC.

The chain employs TRBV11-2 and TRBJ2-7; TRBD1 is a possible D gene (6 bases). V was cut by 0 bases and J by 2 bases, with 20 bases left in between. CDR1 and CDR2 from the germline V gene are SGHAT and FQNNGV. The CDR3 totals 18 residues. In DNA form, the CDR3 reads TGTGCCAGCAGCTTAGAGGTTTGGGTAGGCAGGGGACCCTACGAGCAGTACTTC. It codes for CASSLEVWVGRGPYEQYF.

The rearrangement links TRBV7-2 to TRBJ2-2; TRBD1 might be the D (6 bases). The V and J ends lost 3 bases and 8 bases respectively, with 7 bases between them. This CDR3 region has 12 residues. CDR1 is SGHTA and CDR2 is FQGNSA in the germline V gene. CDR3 amino acids: CASSFGTGELFF. DNA of the CDR3: TGTGCCAGCAGCTTCGGGACAGGGGAGCTGTTTTTT.

The J gene is TRBJ2-2, the V gene TRBV5-5; D remains unclear. The germline gives CDR1 SGHKS, CDR2 YYEKEE (reference sequence). Trimming pared 1 base from V and 4 bases from J, leaving 8 bases between. The CDR3 consists of 14 residues. CDR3: CASSLWVVTGELFF. For the CDR3, the DNA is TGTGCCAGCAGCTTGTGGGTAGTCACCGGGGAGCTGTTTTTT.

CDR3 bases: TGTGCCAGCAGTTTAGGGCTAGCGGGAGGCGAGCAGTACTTC. It translates to CASSLGLAGGEQYF. V and J are TRBV27 and TRBJ2-7; 11 bases are shared with TRBD2. The germline CDR1 and CDR2 sequences are MNHEY and SMNVEV (reference sequence). With V trimmed by 2 bases and J by 6 bases, 3 bases remained unmatched. CDR3 size: 14 residues.

The gene calls are TRBV4-1 and TRBJ2-3, with a tentative D call TRBD1 (6 bases). V lost 1 base, J lost 2 bases, and 13 bases lay in between. The CDR3 is 16 amino acids. Germline CDR1 and CDR2: MGHRA and YSYEKL. CDR3 nucleotides: TGCGCCAGCAGCCAAGGCCTCGGGACATACACAGATACGCAGTATTTT. Translation gives CASSQGLGTYTDTQYF.

The V gene is TRBV7-3, the J gene TRBJ2-3; 11 bases fit TRBD2. Germline trimming cut 0 bases from V and 5 bases from J; bases unmatched to any gene: 1. Germline V gene data show CDR1 as SGHTA and CDR2 as FQGTGA. This CDR3 is 15 amino acids long. CDR3 sequence reads: CASSLTSGGVDTQYF. The CDR3 DNA is TGTGCCAGCAGCTTAACTAGCGGGGGGGTAGATACGCAGTATTTT.

V is TRBV4-1 and J is TRBJ2-1; D possibly corresponds to TRBD2 (6 bases). Germline V gives CDR1 MGHRA, CDR2 YSYEKL. This CDR3 region has 16 residues. Trimming pared 0 bases from V and 14 bases from J, leaving 23 bases between. CDR3 loop: CASSQDGGFGLREEFF. In nucleotides, the CDR3 is TGCGCCAGCAGCCAAGACGGGGGTTTCGGCCTGAGAGAGGAGTTCTTC.

This clone was recorded only once. The chain uses TRBV10-3 and TRBJ1-2, with 9 nucleotides matching TRBD1. Trimming removed 6 bases from V and 2 bases from J; junction bases left unmatched: 7. This CDR3 contains 15 residues. The V gene's germline CDR1 is ENHRY and CDR2 SYGVKD. Here the CDR3 DNA reads TGTGCCATCAGCGACTTACAGGGGGCGAACTATGGCTACACCTTC. This translates into CAISDLQGANYGYTF.

The rearrangement uses TRBV27 and TRBJ2-7; the D is unclear. This CDR3 comprises 11 residues. Trimming left V 5 bases short and J 3 bases short, with 5 bases between. Germline CDR1 reads MNHEY; CDR2 reads SMNVEV (reference sequence). CDR3 sequence reads: CASSGNYEQYF. DNA of the CDR3: TGTGCCAGCAGTGGAAACTACGAGCAGTACTTC.

This chain uses TRBV10-2 with TRBJ1-1; weak D call: TRBD1 (6 bases). V dropped 2 bases and J dropped 6 bases, with 10 bases sitting between them. Looked up from germline, CDR1 is WSHSY and CDR2 is SAAADI. The CDR3 covers 13 residues. The CDR3 is CASSETGSSEAFF. CDR3 bases: TGCGCCAGCAGTGAGACAGGGAGCTCTGAAGCTTTCTTT.